The 7 T cell receptor beta chains in this list originate from one sample, sequenced in a study of early T cells in non-severe SARS-CoV-2 infection. MiXCR was run by TCRdb on the 5' RACE reads, yielding one entry per CDR3 protein. The table lists tens of thousands of distinct CDR3 sequences, under 7.5% of them singletons. The specimen was whole blood, collected at baseline. The receptor set was obtained from an adult who was a healthcare worker with PCR-confirmed SARS-CoV-2 infection or an uninfected control (not recorded which).

V gene TRBV7-9 combines with J gene TRBJ1-1, with 7 bases identical to TRBD1. The germline gives CDR1 SEHNR, CDR2 FQNEAQ (reference sequence). The CDR3 covers 12 residues. After removal of 8 bases from V and 4 bases from J, the junction contained 4 bases not matched to a gene. CDR3 loop: CASGDRGTEAFF. CDR3 DNA: TGTGCCAGCGGGGACAGAGGCACTGAAGCTTTCTTT.

This clonotype was picked up many times. The V call is TRBV7-9, the J call TRBJ1-2, with 9 positions matching TRBD1. Germline CDR1 is SEHNR and CDR2 is FQNEAQ (reference sequence). The CDR3 sequence is 14 residues long. The junction had 9 bases not matched to a gene; V was cut back by 6 bases and J by 7 bases. Written as DNA, the CDR3 is TGTGCCAGCAGGGACAGGGGCGACGGGTTTGGCTACACCTTC. The encoded protein is CASRDRGDGFGYTF.

This clonotype has only a few counts. The gene calls are TRBV7-2 and TRBJ2-3, with 7 bases aligning to TRBD2. V was clipped by 2 bases and J by 6 bases; unmatched bases: 5. The CDR3 has 14 residues. Germline CDR1 reads SGHTA; CDR2 reads FQGNSA. CDR3 nucleotide sequence: TGTGCCAGCAGCTTAAGCGGGACCGAGGATACGCAGTATTTT. Amino acids: CASSLSGTEDTQYF.

This clonotype appeared many times. The J gene is TRBJ2-3, the V gene TRBV20-1; 14 bases align to TRBD2. J was trimmed by 0 bases and V by 5 bases; bases with no gene match: 22. The CDR3 extends over 22 amino acids. Germline CDR1 DFQATT, CDR2 SNEGSKA (reference sequence). This CDR3 reads CSAPYYHARGGLAGGSTDTQYF. The CDR3, as DNA: TGCAGTGCTCCCTACTACCACGCCAGAGGCGGACTAGCGGGAGGTAGCACAGATACGCAGTATTTT.

The chain is built from TRBV7-3 and TRBJ2-5, with 16 bases matching TRBD2. V gave up 4 bases and J gave up 4 bases; unmatched junction bases: 6. CDR1 SGHTA and CDR2 FQGTGA come from the germline V gene. This CDR3 is 17 amino acids long. The CDR3 DNA reads TGTGCCAGCAGCTCCGGGACTAGCGGGAGGGCCGGAGAGACCCAGTACTTC. Translation gives CASSSGTSGRAGETQYF.

This clonotype was recorded a few times. Here the CDR3 DNA reads TGTGCCAGCAACAGATTCATGAACACTGAAGCTTTCTTT. This translates into CASNRFMNTEAFF. The V and J genes are TRBV12-3 or TRBV12-4 and TRBJ1-1, with D hard to call. Trimming pared 7 bases from V and 0 bases from J, leaving 9 bases between. This CDR3 comprises 13 residues.

The chain is built from TRBV4-1 and TRBJ1-2, with D tentatively TRBD1 (5 bases). Per the germline V gene, CDR1 is MGHRA and CDR2 is YSYEKL. This CDR3 spans 15 amino acids. V lost 7 bases, J lost 0 bases, and 15 bases lay in between. CDR3 sequence (DNA): TGCGCCAGCACCCCTTGGGGGGATGCTAACTATGGCTACACCTTC. It encodes CASTPWGDANYGYTF.